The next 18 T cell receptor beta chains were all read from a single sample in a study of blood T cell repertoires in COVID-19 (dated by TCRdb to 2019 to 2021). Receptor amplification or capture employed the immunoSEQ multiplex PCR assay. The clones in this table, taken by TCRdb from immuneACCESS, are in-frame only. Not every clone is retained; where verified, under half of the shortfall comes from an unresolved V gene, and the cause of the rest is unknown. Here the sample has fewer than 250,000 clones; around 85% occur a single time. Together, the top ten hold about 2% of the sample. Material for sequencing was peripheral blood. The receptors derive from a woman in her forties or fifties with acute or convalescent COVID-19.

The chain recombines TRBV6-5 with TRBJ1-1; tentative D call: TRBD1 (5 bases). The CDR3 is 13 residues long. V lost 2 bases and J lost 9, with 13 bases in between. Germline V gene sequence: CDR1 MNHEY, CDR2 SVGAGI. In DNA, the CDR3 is TGTGCCAGCAGTTACACCGGAAGGGGCCAAGCTTTCTTT. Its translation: CASSYTGRGQAFF.

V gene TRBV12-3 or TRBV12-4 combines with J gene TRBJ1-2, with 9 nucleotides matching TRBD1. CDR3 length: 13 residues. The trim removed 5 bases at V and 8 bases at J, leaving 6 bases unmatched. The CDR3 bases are TGTGCCAGCAGTCCCGGGACAGGGTTCGGCTACACCTTC. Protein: CASSPGTGFGYTF.

The CDR3 DNA is TGTGCCATCAGTGACCCGTGGGAGAGGTCACCCCTCCACTTT. This codes for CAISDPWERSPLHF. V is TRBV10-3 and J is TRBJ1-6; D not certain. Germline loops: CDR1 ENHRY, CDR2 SYGVKD. The length of the CDR3 is 14 residues. Trimming took off 3 bases at V and 10 bases at J, with 13 bases between the two ends.

The CDR3 coding sequence is TGCAGTGCTAGACAACAGACTGAAGCTTTCTTT. It translates to CSARQQTEAFF. The rearrangement uses TRBV20-1 and TRBJ1-1; D uncertain. From germline, CDR1 is DFQATT and CDR2 SNEGSKA (reference sequence). The CDR3 contains 11 residues. V was trimmed by 2 bases and J by 5 bases, leaving 6 bases between them.

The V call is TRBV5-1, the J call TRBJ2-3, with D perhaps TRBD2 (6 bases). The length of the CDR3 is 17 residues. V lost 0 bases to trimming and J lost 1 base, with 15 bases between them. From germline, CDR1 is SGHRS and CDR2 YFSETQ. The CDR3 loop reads CASSLATGSGGTDTQYF. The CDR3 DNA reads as TGCGCCAGCAGCTTGGCGACGGGTTCGGGAGGCACAGATACGCAGTATTTT.

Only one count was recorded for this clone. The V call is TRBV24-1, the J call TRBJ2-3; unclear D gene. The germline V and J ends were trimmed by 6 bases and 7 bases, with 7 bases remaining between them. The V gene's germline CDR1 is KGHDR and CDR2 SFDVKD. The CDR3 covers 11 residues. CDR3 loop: CATSSKHTQYF. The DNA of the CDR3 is TGTGCCACCAGTTCGAAGCATACGCAGTATTTT.

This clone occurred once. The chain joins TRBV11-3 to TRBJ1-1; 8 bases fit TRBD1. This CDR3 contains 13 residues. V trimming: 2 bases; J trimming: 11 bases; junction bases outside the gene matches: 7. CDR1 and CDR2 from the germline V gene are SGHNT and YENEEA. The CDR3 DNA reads TGTGCCAGCAGCTTAACGACAGGGGATAAGGCTTTCTTT. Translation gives CASSLTTGDKAFF. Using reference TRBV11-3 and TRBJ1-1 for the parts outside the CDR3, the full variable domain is EAGVVQSPRYKIIEKKQPVAFWCNPISGHNTLYWYLQNLGQGPELLIRYENEEAVDDSQLPKDRFSAERLKGVDSTLKIQPAELGDSAVYLCASSLTTGDKAFFGQGTRLTVV.

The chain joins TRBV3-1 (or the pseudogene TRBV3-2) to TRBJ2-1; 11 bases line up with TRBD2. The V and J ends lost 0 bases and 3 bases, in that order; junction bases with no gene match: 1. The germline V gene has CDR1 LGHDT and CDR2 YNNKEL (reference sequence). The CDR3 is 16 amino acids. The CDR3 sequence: CASSQEGTSGYNEQFF. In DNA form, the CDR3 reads TGTGCCAGCAGCCAAGAGGGGACTAGCGGCTACAATGAGCAGTTCTTC.

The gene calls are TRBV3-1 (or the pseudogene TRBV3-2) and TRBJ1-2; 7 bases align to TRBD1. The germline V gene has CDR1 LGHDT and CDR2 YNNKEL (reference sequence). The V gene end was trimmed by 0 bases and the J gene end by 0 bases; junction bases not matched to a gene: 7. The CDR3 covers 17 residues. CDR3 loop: CASSQDRGQVANYGYTF. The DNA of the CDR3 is TGTGCCAGCAGCCAAGACCGAGGACAGGTGGCTAACTATGGCTACACCTTC.

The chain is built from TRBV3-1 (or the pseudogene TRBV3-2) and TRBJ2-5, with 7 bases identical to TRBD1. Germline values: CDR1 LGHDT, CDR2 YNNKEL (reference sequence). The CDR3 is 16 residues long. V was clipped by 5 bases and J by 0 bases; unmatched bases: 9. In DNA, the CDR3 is TGTGCCAGCAGCAAAGGGACAGCGATGTACCAAGAGACCCAGTACTTC. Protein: CASSKGTAMYQETQYF.

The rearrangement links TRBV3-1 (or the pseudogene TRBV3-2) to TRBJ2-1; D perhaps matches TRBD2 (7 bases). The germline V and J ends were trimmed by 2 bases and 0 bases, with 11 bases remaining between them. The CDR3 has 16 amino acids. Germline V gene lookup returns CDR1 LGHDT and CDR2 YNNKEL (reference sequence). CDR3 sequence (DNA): TGTGCCAGCAGCCAATTCCGGGGGGCCTCCTACAATGAGCAGTTCTTC. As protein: CASSQFRGASYNEQFF.

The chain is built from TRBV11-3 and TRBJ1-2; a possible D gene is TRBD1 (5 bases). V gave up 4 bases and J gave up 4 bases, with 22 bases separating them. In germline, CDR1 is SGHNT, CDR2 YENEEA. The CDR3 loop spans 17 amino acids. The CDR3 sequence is CASSYQGGGIQAYGYTF. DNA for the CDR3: TGTGCCAGCAGCTACCAGGGAGGTGGGATCCAAGCCTATGGCTACACCTTC.

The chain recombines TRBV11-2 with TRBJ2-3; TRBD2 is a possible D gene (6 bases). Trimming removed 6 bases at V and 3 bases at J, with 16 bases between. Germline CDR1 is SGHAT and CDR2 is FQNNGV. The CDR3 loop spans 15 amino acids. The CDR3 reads CASRSGLHETDTQYF. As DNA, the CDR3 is TGTGCCAGCAGATCCGGACTACACGAGACAGATACGCAGTATTTT.

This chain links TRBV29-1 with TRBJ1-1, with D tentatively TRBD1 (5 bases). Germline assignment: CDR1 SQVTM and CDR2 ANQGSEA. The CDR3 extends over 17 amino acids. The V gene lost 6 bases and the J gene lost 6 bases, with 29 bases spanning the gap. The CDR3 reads CSVASPSEGLYRPEAFF. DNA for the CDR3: TGCAGCGTGGCGAGCCCTTCCGAGGGACTATATCGACCTGAAGCTTTCTTT. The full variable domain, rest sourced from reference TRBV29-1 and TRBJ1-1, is SAVISQKPSRDICQRGTSLTIQCQVDSQVTMMFWYRQQPGQSLTLIATANQGSEATYESGFVIDKFPISRPNLTFSTLTVSNMSPEDSSIYLCSVASPSEGLYRPEAFFGQGTRLTVV.

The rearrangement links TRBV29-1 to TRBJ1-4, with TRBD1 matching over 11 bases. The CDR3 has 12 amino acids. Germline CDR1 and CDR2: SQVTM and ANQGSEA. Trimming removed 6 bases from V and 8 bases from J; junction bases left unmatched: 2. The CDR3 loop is CSVGTGGEKLFF. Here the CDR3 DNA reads TGCAGCGTGGGGACAGGGGGGGAAAAACTGTTTTTT.

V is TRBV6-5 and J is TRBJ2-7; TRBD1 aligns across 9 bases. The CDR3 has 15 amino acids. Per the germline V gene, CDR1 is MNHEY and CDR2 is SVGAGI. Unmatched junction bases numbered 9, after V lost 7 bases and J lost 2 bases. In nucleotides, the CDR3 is TGTGCCAGCACCGAGGGATGGACAGGGGCCTACGAGCAGTACTTC. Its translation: CASTEGWTGAYEQYF.

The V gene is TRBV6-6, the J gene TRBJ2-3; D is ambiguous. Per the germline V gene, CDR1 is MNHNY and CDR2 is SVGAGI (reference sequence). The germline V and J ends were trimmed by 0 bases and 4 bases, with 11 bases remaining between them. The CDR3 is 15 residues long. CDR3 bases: TGTGCCAGCAGTTACTCGGTCAGGTTCGCAGATACGCAGTATTTT. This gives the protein CASSYSVRFADTQYF.

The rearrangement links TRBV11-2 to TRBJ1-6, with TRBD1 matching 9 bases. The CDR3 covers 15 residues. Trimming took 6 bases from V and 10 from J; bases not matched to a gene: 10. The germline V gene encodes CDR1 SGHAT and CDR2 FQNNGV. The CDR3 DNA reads TGTGCCAGCAGTTCCGGGACAGGGATAGGATCACCCCTCCACTTT. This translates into CASSSGTGIGSPLHF.